One sample yielded the 24 T cell receptor beta chains listed below, sequenced in a study of blood T cell repertoires in COVID-19. Libraries were prepared by immunoSEQ multiplex PCR; TCRdb keeps only in-frame clonotypes and omits some of them. The repertoire holds about 69,000 clones, with about 86% as singletons. The sample was peripheral blood. The origin of the receptors is a man between 35 and 55 years old with COVID-19, enrolled during active disease.

A note on this clone: One end of the junction is discordant with germline, which a read error may explain. The V call is TRBV2, the J call TRBJ2-1; 10 bases are a match to TRBD2. The CDR3 covers 16 residues. The V gene's germline CDR1 is SNHLY and CDR2 FYNNEI. The CDR3 nucleotides read TGTGCCAGCAGCGAAGGGACTAGCGCCTACTACAATGAGCAGTTCTTC. It yields the protein CASSEGTSAYYNEQFF.

This rearrangement joins TRBV5-1 to TRBJ2-3; 8 bases line up with TRBD1. Germline V gives CDR1 SGHRS, CDR2 YFSETQ. J gave up 4 bases and V 4 bases, and 8 bases lay outside the gene matches. CDR3 length: 15 residues. The CDR3 spells CASSTGQGTSDTQYF. The CDR3 DNA sequence: TGCGCCAGCAGCACCGGACAGGGAACCTCAGATACGCAGTATTTT.

This sequence joins TRBV5-5 and TRBJ2-7; 9 bases are a match to TRBD2. V gave up 0 bases and J gave up 0 bases; unmatched junction bases: 10. In germline, CDR1 is SGHKS, CDR2 YYEKEE (reference sequence). The CDR3 runs 18 residues. CDR3 amino acids: CASSLGPAGGQLSYEQYF. Written as DNA, the CDR3 is TGTGCCAGCAGCTTGGGTCCAGCGGGGGGCCAGCTCTCCTACGAGCAGTACTTC.

The J gene is TRBJ1-1, the V gene TRBV9; TRBD1 is a possible D gene (6 bases). The CDR3 is made up of 15 amino acids. The V and J ends lost 4 bases and 3 bases respectively, with 16 bases between them. Germline V gives CDR1 SGDLS, CDR2 YYNGEE. The CDR3 nucleotides read TGTGCCAGCAGCCGGACAGCTACGGAGTACACTGAAGCTTTCTTT. Protein sequence: CASSRTATEYTEAFF.

This chain connects TRBV28 to TRBJ2-7; 7 bases line up with TRBD1. V shed 6 bases, J shed 1 base, and the junction held 9 bases outside the gene matches. The length of the CDR3 is 15 residues. Germline assignment: CDR1 MDHEN and CDR2 SYDVKM. For the CDR3, the DNA is TGTGCCAGCAGGGGAACTAGGGACAGATCCTACGAGCAGTACTTC. This codes for CASRGTRDRSYEQYF.

This chain uses TRBV18 with TRBJ1-1; D possibly corresponds to TRBD1 (6 bases). CDR3 length equals 16 residues. Germline values: CDR1 KGHSH, CDR2 LQKENI. V dropped 2 bases and J dropped 4 bases, with 17 bases sitting between them. The CDR3 spells CASSPNRGAQGTEAFF. The CDR3 DNA reads as TGTGCCAGCTCACCAAATCGGGGGGCGCAGGGCACTGAAGCTTTCTTT.

This chain uses TRBV4-1 with TRBJ2-3, with 7 bases identical to TRBD1. The CDR3 sequence is 14 residues long. V shed 5 bases and J 4 bases; nucleotides not matched to a gene: 6. In germline, CDR1 is MGHRA, CDR2 YSYEKL. This chain's CDR3 is CASSFGTAPDTQYF. The CDR3 DNA reads as TGCGCCAGCAGCTTCGGGACAGCCCCAGATACGCAGTATTTT.

This clone has more than one count but fewer than ten. The chain uses TRBV11-2 and TRBJ1-3; D unclear. V was shortened by 0 bases and J by 4 bases, with 4 bases between the two germline ends. CDR3 length: 13 amino acids. Germline CDR1 and CDR2: SGHAT and FQNNGV. The CDR3 DNA is TGTGCCAGCAGCTTAGATCTGGGAAACACCATATATTTT. Protein: CASSLDLGNTIYF.

The chain uses TRBV28 and TRBJ2-3; 9 positions agree with TRBD1. CDR1 and CDR2 from the germline V gene are MDHEN and SYDVKM. V shed 1 base, J shed 4 bases, and the junction held 9 bases outside the gene matches. The length of the CDR3 is 17 residues. The CDR3 here is CASSLSPNRGRPDTQYF. The CDR3 DNA reads TGTGCCAGCAGTTTATCCCCCAACAGGGGGCGACCAGATACGCAGTATTTT.

The chain joins TRBV27 to TRBJ2-3; 11 nucleotides align to TRBD1. Germline V gene data show CDR1 as MNHEY and CDR2 as SMNVEV (reference sequence). The CDR3 sequence is 14 residues long. With 3 bases clipped from V and 5 bases from J, the junction kept 1 base outside the gene matches. The CDR3 loop reads CASSFGTGGDTQYF. CDR3 coding DNA: TGTGCCAGCAGTTTCGGGACAGGGGGAGATACGCAGTATTTT.

V usage is TRBV4-1 and J usage is TRBJ1-3, with a possible D match to TRBD1 (5 bases). Per germline, CDR1 MGHRA and CDR2 YSYEKL. V gave up 1 base and J gave up 4 bases, with 11 bases separating them. CDR3 size: 15 residues. CDR3 DNA sequence: TGCGCCAGCAGCCAAGCAGGGCACTCGGGAAACACCATATATTTT. It codes for CASSQAGHSGNTIYF.

This clone was observed a handful of times. This sequence joins TRBV3-1 (or the pseudogene TRBV3-2) and TRBJ1-5; 11 bases are a match to TRBD1. V shed 7 bases, J shed 5 bases, and the junction held 4 bases outside the gene matches. Germline V gives CDR1 LGHDT, CDR2 YNNKEL (reference sequence). This CDR3 has 14 amino acids. CDR3 in amino acids: CASTKGQGDQPQHF. Written as DNA, the CDR3 is TGTGCCAGCACAAAGGGACAGGGGGATCAGCCCCAGCATTTT.

This chain links TRBV6-5 with TRBJ1-2, with TRBD1 matching 8 bases. CDR3 length: 15 residues. The trim removed 3 bases at V and 4 bases at J, leaving 7 bases unmatched. CDR1 MNHEY and CDR2 SVGAGI come from the germline V gene. CDR3 region: CASSYGQGGGYGYTF. CDR3 DNA sequence: TGTGCCAGCAGTTATGGACAGGGTGGGGGCTATGGCTACACCTTC.

The chain uses TRBV5-1 and TRBJ2-3; 10 nucleotides align to TRBD2. The CDR3 length is 17 residues. Germline CDR1 SGHRS, CDR2 YFSETQ. Germline trimming cut 4 bases from V and 4 bases from J; bases unmatched to any gene: 12. CDR3 amino acids: CASSPPKSGGASDTQYF. The CDR3 coding sequence is TGCGCCAGCAGCCCCCCGAAGAGCGGGGGGGCGTCAGATACGCAGTATTTT. The whole variable domain, remainder taken from reference TRBV5-1 and TRBJ2-3, is KAGVTQTPRYLIKTRGQQVTLSCSPISGHRSVSWYQQTPGQGLQFLFEYFSETQRNKGNFPGRFSGRQFSNSRSEMNVSTLELGDSALYLCASSPPKSGGASDTQYFGPGTRLTVL.

This chain links TRBV2 with TRBJ1-1; maybe TRBD1 (6 bases). The CDR3 consists of 13 residues. Germline-derived CDR1 and CDR2 are SNHLY and FYNNEI. The V and J ends lost 4 bases and 5 bases respectively, with 11 bases between them. Here the CDR3 reads CASSGGPGTEAFF. Written as DNA, the CDR3 is TGTGCCAGCAGTGGGGGGCCGGGGACTGAAGCTTTCTTT.

As DNA, the CDR3 is TGTGCCAGCAGCCAAGCTTGGCAGAAGAACTATGGCTACACCTTC. It encodes CASSQAWQKNYGYTF. The chain has TRBV3-1 (or the pseudogene TRBV3-2) and TRBJ1-2; D unclear. V lost 1 base and J 2 bases, leaving 11 bases between the germline ends. CDR1 is LGHDT and CDR2 is YNNKEL in the germline V gene (reference sequence). The CDR3 spans 15 residues.

The V call is TRBV7-3, the J call TRBJ2-1, with D possibly TRBD2 on 5 matching bases. V was pared by 2 bases and J by 7 bases, with 6 bases between. Germline loops: CDR1 SGHTA, CDR2 FQGTGA. The CDR3 is 12 amino acids. CDR3 region: CASSLRGNEQFF. CDR3 bases: TGTGCCAGCAGCTTACGCGGGAATGAGCAGTTCTTC.

Turning to this clone: Other DNA sequences in this specimen translate into the identical CDR3. The gene calls are TRBV30 and TRBJ1-1, with D maybe TRBD1 (5 bases). Per the germline V gene, CDR1 is GTSNPN and CDR2 is SVGIG (reference sequence). The CDR3 consists of 13 residues. Between the trimmed V and J ends, which lost 0 bases and 5 bases, there was a span of 10 bases. In nucleotides, the CDR3 is TGTGCCTGGAGTGTGTGGGGGGGGACTGAAGCTTTCTTT. It translates to CAWSVWGGTEAFF.

V gene TRBV5-1 combines with J gene TRBJ2-5, with D perhaps matching TRBD1 (5 bases). The CDR3 consists of 16 residues. Germline V gives CDR1 SGHRS, CDR2 YFSETQ. Trimming cost V 0 bases and J 0 bases, with 12 bases left between them. The CDR3 DNA reads TGCGCCAGCAGCTTGGGGCTCTCAGGGAACCAAGAGACCCAGTACTTC. This codes for CASSLGLSGNQETQYF.

The chain has TRBV21-1 and TRBJ1-1; the D segment call TRBD1 is taken from the table without a DNA check. TRBV21-1 is reported as a pseudogene. The CDR3 is 14 amino acids. This chain's CDR3 is CASSMGDRNTEAFF. CDR3 in DNA: TGTGCCAGCAGCATGGGGGACAGGAACACTGAAGCTTTCTTT.

This CDR3 reads CASSSIQITGTGGNMNTEAFF. For the CDR3, the DNA is TGTGCCAGCAGTTCTATACAGATCACCGGGACAGGGGGCAATATGAACACTGAAGCTTTCTTT. V is TRBV28 and J is TRBJ1-1; 12 nucleotides match TRBD1. The CDR3 is 21 amino acids. The germline V gene encodes CDR1 MDHEN and CDR2 SYDVKM. The ends lost 4 bases at V and 0 bases at J; junction bases unmatched: 18.

The V call is TRBV12-3 or TRBV12-4, the J call TRBJ1-1; D gene ambiguous. This CDR3 region has 13 residues. V lost 6 bases, J lost 4 bases, and 12 bases lay in between. The CDR3, as DNA: TGTGCCAGCAGCCTTCTCGGCGGCACTGAAGCTTTCTTT. This encodes CASSLLGGTEAFF.

This sequence joins TRBV7-6 and TRBJ2-5, with D possibly TRBD2 on 5 matching bases. There are 15 residues in the CDR3. Germline V gene sequence: CDR1 SGHVS, CDR2 FNYEAQ. Deletions cut 5 bases from V and 6 bases from J, with 19 bases between. The CDR3 DNA is TGTGCCAGCAGCCCAGCGCAGCGGTTTGAACAGACCCAGTACTTC. Protein product: CASSPAQRFEQTQYF.

This rearrangement joins TRBV11-2 to TRBJ1-1; weak D call: TRBD1 (6 bases). From germline, CDR1 is SGHAT and CDR2 FQNNGV. V was cut by 2 bases and J by 4 bases, with 11 bases left in between. The CDR3 has 14 residues. CDR3 protein: CASSLTRGSTEAFF. The CDR3 coding sequence is TGTGCCAGCAGCTTAACCAGGGGTAGCACTGAAGCTTTCTTT. Full variable domain (missing parts from reference TRBV11-2 and TRBJ1-1): EAGVAQSPRYKIIEKRQSVAFWCNPISGHATLYWYQQILGQGPKLLIQFQNNGVVDDSQLPKDRFSAERLKGVDSTLKIQPAKLEDSAVYLCASSLTRGSTEAFFGQGTRLTVV.